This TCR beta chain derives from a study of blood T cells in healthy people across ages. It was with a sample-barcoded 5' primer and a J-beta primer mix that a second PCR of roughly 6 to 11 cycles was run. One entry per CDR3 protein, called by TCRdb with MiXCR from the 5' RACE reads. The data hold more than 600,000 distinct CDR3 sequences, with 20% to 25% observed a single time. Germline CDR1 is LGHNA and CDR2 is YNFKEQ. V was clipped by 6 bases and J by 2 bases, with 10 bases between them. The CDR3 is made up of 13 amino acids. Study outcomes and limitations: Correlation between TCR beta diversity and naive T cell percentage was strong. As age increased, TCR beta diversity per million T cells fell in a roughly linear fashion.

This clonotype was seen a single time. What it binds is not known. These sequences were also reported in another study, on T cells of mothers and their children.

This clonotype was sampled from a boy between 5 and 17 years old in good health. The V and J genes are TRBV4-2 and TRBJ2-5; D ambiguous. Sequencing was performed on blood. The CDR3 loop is CASSRNEQETQYF. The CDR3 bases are TGTGCCAGCAGTCGGAACGAACAAGAGACCCAGTACTTC.